This is a list of T cell receptor beta chains from one sample in a study of cytomegalovirus exposure and HLA in healthy donors. The table came from immunoSEQ multiplex PCR; TCRdb's copy has only in-frame clones and leaves some out. The data hold 150,000 or so clones, with around 80% observed a single time. Specimen: PBMCs. Receptor source: a man in his forties or fifties in good health and CMV-seropositive. CDR3s include the opening cysteine and the closing phenylalanine or tryptophan. Fields, in order: D gene, V gene, J gene, clone size, CDR3 DNA, CDR3 protein. D genes are given only for firm matches. The size entry is marked missing in some rows and otherwise reads once, few, many or a size class.

>.|TRBV7-9|TRBJ2-3|.
TGTGCCAGCAGCCCCACTAGCACTCGTAGCACAGATACGCAGTATTTT
CASSPTSTRSTDTQYF
>.|TRBV18|TRBJ1-1|.
TGTGCCAGCTCACCGCCCGGGGGGGGTATGAACACTGAAGCTTTCTTT
CASSPPGGGMNTEAFF
>TRBD2|TRBV11-2|TRBJ2-2|.
TGTGCCAGCAGCTTACTGGCGGGAGGGCTTAGTTCGATCGGGGAGCTGTTTTTT
CASSLLAGGLSSIGELFF
>.|TRBV11-2|TRBJ1-2|.
TGTGCCAGCAGCGCGGGGGGGACTTATGGCTACACCTTC
CASSAGGTYGYTF
>TRBD2|TRBV2|TRBJ2-1|few
TGTGCCACTCGGCTAGCGGGTAATGAGCAGTTCTTC
CATRLAGNEQFF
>TRBD2|TRBV6-1|TRBJ2-1|.
TGTGCCAGCAGTCCGCTTGGAGCGGGGAGAAGACAGTTCTTC
CASSPLGAGRRQFF
>TRBD2|TRBV12-5|TRBJ2-7|.
TGTGCTAGTGGCGCCCTATCGGGGGGAAATAAGGAGCAGTACTTC
CASGALSGGNKEQYF
>.|TRBV19|TRBJ2-1|.
TGTGCCAGTAGTATAGGTCGGGAGCCAGGAGGGGAGCAGTTCTTC
CASSIGREPGGEQFF
>.|TRBV5-1|TRBJ1-1|.
TGCGCCAGCAGAATAGGACAGATGAACACTGAAGCTTTCTTT
CASRIGQMNTEAFF
>.|TRBV28|TRBJ2-5|.
TGTGCCAGCAGTTTAGTCCAGGGGCAGACCCAGTACTTC
CASSLVQGQTQYF
>TRBD2|TRBV7-2|TRBJ2-5|.
TGTGCCAGCAGCTTATGGTCCGGCGGGAGGGCCGCAGAGACCCAGTACTTC
CASSLWSGGRAAETQYF
>.|TRBV30|TRBJ2-5|.
TGTGCCTGGAAAAGTGGCGGCCAAGAGACCCAGTACTTC
CAWKSGGQETQYF
>.|TRBV12-5|TRBJ2-7|.
TGTGCTAGTGGTTTTGGGGCCGAGCAGTACTTC
CASGFGAEQYF
>.|TRBV7-2|TRBJ2-2|.
TGTGCCAGCAGCTTAGGCGGGATGGGCGGGGAGCTGTTTTTT
CASSLGGMGGELFF
>TRBD1|TRBV10-3|TRBJ2-6|once
TGTGCCATCAGTGCGACAGGGGCCCTCTCTGGGGCCAACGTCCTGACTTTC
CAISATGALSGANVLTF
>.|TRBV19|TRBJ1-4|.
TGTGCCAGTAACAGTCCCGGCCAGTATGAAAAACTGTTTTTT
CASNSPGQYEKLFF